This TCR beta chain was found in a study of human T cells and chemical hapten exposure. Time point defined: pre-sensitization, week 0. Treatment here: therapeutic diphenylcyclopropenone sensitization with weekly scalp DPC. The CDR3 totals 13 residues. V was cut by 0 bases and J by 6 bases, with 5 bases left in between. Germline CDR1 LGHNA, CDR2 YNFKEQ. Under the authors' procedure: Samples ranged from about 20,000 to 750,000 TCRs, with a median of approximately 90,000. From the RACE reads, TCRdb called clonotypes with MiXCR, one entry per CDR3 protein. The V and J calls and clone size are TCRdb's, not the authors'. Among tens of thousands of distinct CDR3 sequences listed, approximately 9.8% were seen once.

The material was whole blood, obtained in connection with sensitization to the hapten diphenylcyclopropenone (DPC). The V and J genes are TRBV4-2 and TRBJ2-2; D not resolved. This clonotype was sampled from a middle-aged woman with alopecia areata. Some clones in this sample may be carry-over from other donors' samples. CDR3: CASSQDGPGELFF. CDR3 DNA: TGTGCCAGCAGCCAAGATGGCCCCGGGGAGCTGTTTTTT.